This T cell receptor beta chain was sequenced during a study of identical twins. Losses at the gene ends were 4 bases for V and 10 bases for J; bases not matched to a gene: 16. Germline V CDR1 and CDR2: SGHAT, FQNNGV. CDR3 length: 18 amino acids. This clonotype has more than one count but fewer than ten. TCRdb itself ran the 5' RACE reads through MiXCR, one entry per CDR3 protein. This sample carries 690,000 or so distinct CDR3 sequences, 8% to 9% of them seen once, and the ten largest clones take 0.98%. These data were also filed under a second study, of yellow fever vaccine responses in identical twins.

The clonotype comes from a woman between 18 and 30 years old in good health. Sequencing input: PBMCs. This chain joins TRBV11-2 and TRBJ2-1; TRBD2 matches at 13 bases. CDR3 coding DNA: TGTGCCAGCAGCTCGCCCCTTGGGGGACTAGCGGGATTGGGAGAGCAGTTCTTC. It specifies CASSSPLGGLAGLGEQFF.